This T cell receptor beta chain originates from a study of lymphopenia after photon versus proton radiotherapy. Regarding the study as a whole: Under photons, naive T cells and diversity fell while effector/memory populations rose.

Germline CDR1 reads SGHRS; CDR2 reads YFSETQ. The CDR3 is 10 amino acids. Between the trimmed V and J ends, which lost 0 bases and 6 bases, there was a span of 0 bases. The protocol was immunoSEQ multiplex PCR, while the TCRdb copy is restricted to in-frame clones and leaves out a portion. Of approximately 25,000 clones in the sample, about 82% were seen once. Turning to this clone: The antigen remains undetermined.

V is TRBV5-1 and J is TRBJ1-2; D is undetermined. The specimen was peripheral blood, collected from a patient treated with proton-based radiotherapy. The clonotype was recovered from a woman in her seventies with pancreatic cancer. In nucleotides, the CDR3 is TGCGCCAGCAGCTTGGATGGCTACACCTTC. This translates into CASSLDGYTF.